This T cell receptor beta chain was recorded in a study of cytomegalovirus exposure and HLA in healthy donors. Study-level findings and limits: Most TCR beta V segments were productive about 90% or about 30% of the time in an earlier analysis.

The CDR3 runs to 19 residues. Germline V lookup: CDR1 MGHRA, CDR2 YSYEKL. The germline V and J ends were trimmed by 0 bases and 0 bases, with 19 bases remaining between them. This clone was counted a few times. Its antigen is unknown. The PCR employed 60 Vbeta primers together with 13 Jbeta primers. Per the authors' pipeline: The authors later counted around 80 million unique TCR beta chains, 9 million to 12 million of them shared. Profiling relied on immunoSEQ multiplex PCR, and the TCRdb table lists in-frame clones only, not all of them. The DNA was the basis for D and trimming; V, J and clone size are from that table. The table lists nearly 200,000 clones, 82% of them singletons.

The chain couples TRBV4-1 to TRBJ2-3; TRBD2 might be the D (6 bases). The sample was PBMCs. The TCR sequence derives from a boy younger than 10 in good health and CMV-seronegative. CDR3 DNA sequence: TGCGCCAGCAGCCAAGAACCGAGACTGGCGGGGAGGAGCACAGATACGCAGTATTTT. Translation: CASSQEPRLAGRSTDTQYF.